This T cell receptor beta chain originates from a study of T-cell memory formation after mild COVID-19 (dated by TCRdb to the early 2020s). About the study as a whole: Most TCR sequence clusters were specific to one of the two donors. T-cell clones expanding and contracting after mild COVID-19 in a couple of donors were tracked by longitudinal TCRalpha and TCRbeta repertoire sequencing. Two young, previously healthy adult volunteers made up the cohort, one male and one female. Points the paper makes about the study in general: SARS-CoV-2 specificity of the second-wave clones peaking on day 37 was not confirmed. Some responding clones were detected in pre-infection memory, suggesting pre-existing cross-reactive memory T cells joined the SARS-CoV-2 response. Contracting CD4+ clones were located mainly in the CM and EM memory subsets, whereas CD8+ clones were found to be enriched in EMRA. Clones contracting from day 15 to 85 had balanced CD4/CD8 phenotypes, while a second wave expanding from day 15 to 37 was biased towards CD4+. The study included only a couple of mild cases, and larger cohorts that include severe cases with pre-infection samples were judged to be necessary.

Ficoll-Paque density gradient centrifugation was used to isolate PBMCs. Instrument used: Illumina NovaSeq 6000. TCRalpha and TCRbeta cDNA libraries were built by 5'RACE with constant-segment primers, adding sample barcodes and unique molecular identifiers. RNA was extracted from every sample with Trizol reagent. Amplification of the libraries took two PCR steps, and the second step added a second sample barcode plus Illumina TruSeq adapters. The libraries were sequenced on an Illumina NovaSeq using 2 x 150 bp paired-end reads. The authors' analysis ran thus. Reads were demultiplexed and collapsed into UMI-guided consensus sequences with migec v1.2.7. Using mixcr v2.1.11, UMI consensuses were aligned to TRA and TRB V and J templates and then assembled into clonotypes. A clonotype was counted as expanded or contracted only when both edgeR and NoisET called the clonotype significant, with the noise models trained on biological replicates. For edgeR calls, the cutoffs were a false discovery rate-adjusted p below 0.01 and a log2 fold-change threshold of 1. As an exploratory analysis of dynamics, max-normalized trajectories of the 1000 most abundant clonotypes were examined by PCA with hierarchical clustering. Separately sequenced CD4+ and CD8+ repertoires were used to assign the CD4 or CD8 phenotype of responding clones. TCRdb ran its own pipeline on the public reads, namely fastp trimming at Q25 and MiXCR clone calling, and kept in-frame beta chains. Rows are unified per CDR3 protein, each entry keeping the most common DNA and genes. It is TCRdb's table, rather than the study itself, that gives the V and J calls and clone size. The sample has 100,000 to 150,000 distinct CDR3 sequences on record, approximately 15% of them singletons. The top ten hold around 4.8% of the sample.

Sequences MGHRA (CDR1) and YSYEKL (CDR2) are obtained from the germline V gene. V loses 2 bases of germline sequence and J loses 2 bases, and the interval between the two ends is 26 bases. Measured from the cysteine to the phenylalanine, the CDR3 is 20 residues long. Only the CDR3 region is kept as DNA, spanning 60 bases read in frame from base 1. Concerning this clonotype itself: This clone's antigen is unknown. The sample holds no much larger clone one base away, and base qualities are not on file.

This clonotype was sampled from a man aged 18 to 29 who had mild COVID-19 (a few samples of this study predate the infection). The sample titles of this study are shuffled in the database, so cell type and time point are left out; the donor was told from shared clones. The chain couples TRBV4-1 to TRBJ2-3; the D element could tentatively be TRBD1 or TRBD2, as 5 bases agree for each. Input material: PBMCs or a T cell subset sorted from them (not recorded which). The CDR3 sequence is CASSQSALLIRDGVTDTQYF. The DNA reads as follows: TGCGCCAGCAGCCAAAGTGCTCTTCTAATCCGGGACGGGGTCACAGATACGCAGTATTTT.